This TCR beta chain appears in the sequencing data of a study of blood T cell repertoires in COVID-19. Study information: The study drew acute and convalescent COVID-19 samples from the United States, Italy and Spain. PBMCs, B-cell-depleted T cells, or T cells provided the cDNA or gDNA that made up the material.

Germline CDR1 reads MNHEY; CDR2 reads SMNVEV (reference sequence). The CDR3 is 13 amino acids. The ends were cut back, 4 bases at V and 2 bases at J, with 7 bases in the middle. For this clone: In the same sample, other DNA sequences code for this CDR3.

Sequencing was performed with immunoSEQ multiplex PCR; in TCRdb, only in-frame clones are kept and a portion is missing. The profile shows about 120,000 clones, about 89% of them singletons. This TCR was recovered from a human donor with acute or convalescent COVID-19. The donor label of this sample is uncertain. The sample comprised peripheral blood. The chain carries TRBV27 and TRBJ2-3; D may be TRBD2 (6 bases). This CDR3 reads CASSWGDTDTQYF. Here the CDR3 DNA reads TGTGCCAGCAGTTGGGGGGACACAGATACGCAGTATTTT.